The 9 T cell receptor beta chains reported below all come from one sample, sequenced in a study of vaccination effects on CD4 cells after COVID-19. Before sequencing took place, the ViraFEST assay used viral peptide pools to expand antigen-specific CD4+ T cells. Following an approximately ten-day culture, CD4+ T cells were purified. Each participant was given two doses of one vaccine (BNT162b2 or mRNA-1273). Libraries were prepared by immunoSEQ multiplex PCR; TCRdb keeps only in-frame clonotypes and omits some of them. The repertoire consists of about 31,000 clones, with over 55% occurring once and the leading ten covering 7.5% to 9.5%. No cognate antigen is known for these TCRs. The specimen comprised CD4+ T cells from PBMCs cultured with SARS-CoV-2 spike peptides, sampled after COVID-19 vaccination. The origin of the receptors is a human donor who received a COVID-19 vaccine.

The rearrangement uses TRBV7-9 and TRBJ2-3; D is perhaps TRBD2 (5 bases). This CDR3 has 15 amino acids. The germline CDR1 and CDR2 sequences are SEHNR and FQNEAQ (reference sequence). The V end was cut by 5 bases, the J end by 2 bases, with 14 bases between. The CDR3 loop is CASSPIEGPTDTQYF. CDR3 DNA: TGTGCCAGCAGCCCTATCGAGGGCCCCACAGATACGCAGTATTTT.

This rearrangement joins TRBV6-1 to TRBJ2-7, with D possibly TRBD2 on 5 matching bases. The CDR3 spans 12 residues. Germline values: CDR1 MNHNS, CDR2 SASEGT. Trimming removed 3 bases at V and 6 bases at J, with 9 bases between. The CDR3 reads CASSESRGEQYF. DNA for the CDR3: TGTGCCAGCAGTGAGTCCCGGGGCGAGCAGTACTTC.

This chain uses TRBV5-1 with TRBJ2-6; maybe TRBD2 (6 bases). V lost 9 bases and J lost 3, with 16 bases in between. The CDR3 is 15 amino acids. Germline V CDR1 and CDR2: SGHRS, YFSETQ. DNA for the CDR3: TGCGCCACCCAGATGGGGGGAGGTGGGGCCAACGTCCTGACTTTC. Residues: CATQMGGGGANVLTF.

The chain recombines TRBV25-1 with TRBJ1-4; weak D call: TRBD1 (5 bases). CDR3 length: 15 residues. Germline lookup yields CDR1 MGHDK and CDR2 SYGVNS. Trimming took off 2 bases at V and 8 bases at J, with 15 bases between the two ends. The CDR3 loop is CASSEAGRGVEKLFF. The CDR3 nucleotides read TGTGCCAGCAGTGAAGCGGGAAGGGGCGTCGAAAAACTGTTTTTT.

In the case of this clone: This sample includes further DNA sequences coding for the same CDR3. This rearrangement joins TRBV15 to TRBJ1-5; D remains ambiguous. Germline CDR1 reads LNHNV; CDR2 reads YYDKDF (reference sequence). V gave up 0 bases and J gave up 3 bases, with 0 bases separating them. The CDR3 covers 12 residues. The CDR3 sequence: CATSRDNQPQHF. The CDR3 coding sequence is TGTGCCACCAGCAGAGACAATCAGCCCCAGCATTTT.

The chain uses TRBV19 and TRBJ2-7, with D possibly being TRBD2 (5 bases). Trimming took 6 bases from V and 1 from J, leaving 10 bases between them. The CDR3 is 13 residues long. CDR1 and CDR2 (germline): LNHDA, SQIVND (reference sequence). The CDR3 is CASRGSQSYEQYF. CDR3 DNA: TGTGCCAGTAGAGGGAGCCAATCCTACGAGCAGTACTTC.

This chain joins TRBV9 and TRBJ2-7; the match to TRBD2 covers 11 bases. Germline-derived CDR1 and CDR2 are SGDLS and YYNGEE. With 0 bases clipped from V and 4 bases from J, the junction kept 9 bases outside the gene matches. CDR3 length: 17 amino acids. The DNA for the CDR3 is TGTGCCAGCAGCGTAGATAGCGGGAGGGCCCCAATGTACGAGCAGTACTTC. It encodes CASSVDSGRAPMYEQYF.

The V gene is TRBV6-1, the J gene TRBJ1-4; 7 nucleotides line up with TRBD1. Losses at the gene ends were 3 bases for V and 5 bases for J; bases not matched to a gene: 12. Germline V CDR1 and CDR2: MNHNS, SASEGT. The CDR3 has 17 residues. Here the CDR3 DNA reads TGTGCCAGCAGTGAGGATAGCTTTTACAGGGGAAATGAAAAACTGTTTTTT. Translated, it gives CASSEDSFYRGNEKLFF.

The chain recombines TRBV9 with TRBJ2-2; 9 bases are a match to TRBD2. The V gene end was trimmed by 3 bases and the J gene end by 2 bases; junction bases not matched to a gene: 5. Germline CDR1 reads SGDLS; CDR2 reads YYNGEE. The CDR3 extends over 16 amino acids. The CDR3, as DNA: TGTGCCAGCAGCGCGAGACTAGCGGTTAACACCGGGGAGCTGTTTTTT. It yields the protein CASSARLAVNTGELFF.